This T cell receptor (beta chain) emerged from a study of resident and recirculating memory T cells in vitiligo. The wider study: Genomic DNA was extracted from whole homogenized samples, with no cell sorting.

TCRdb's table, derived via immunoSEQ multiplex PCR, lists solely in-frame clones and lacks some. The sample lists tens of thousands of clones; more than 85% were seen once. Stable vitiligo meant no lesion change over the previous 6 months. The specimen sequenced was blood. This receptor was obtained from a male donor with vitiligo.

CDR3 sequence: CASSRGTSGGYTF. The CDR3 bases are TGTGCCAGCAGCCGAGGGACGAGCGGGGGCTACACCTTC. V is TRBV7-9 and J is TRBJ1-2, with a tentative D call TRBD1 (5 bases). The germline CDR1 and CDR2 sequences are SEHNR and FQNEAQ (reference sequence). V lost 5 bases to trimming and J lost 8 bases, with 15 bases between them. The CDR3 contains 13 residues. Full variable domain (rest looked up from reference TRBV7-9 and TRBJ1-2): DTGVSQNPRHKITKRGQNVTFRCDPISEHNRLYWYRQTLGQGPEFLTYFQNEAQLEKSRLLSDRFSAERPKGSFSTLEIQRTEQGDSAMYLCASSRGTSGGYTFGSGTRLTVV.